The clone carrying this T cell receptor beta chain was observed at least ten times. The data are from a study of T cells in Graves' hyperthyroidism and ophthalmopathy. Germline V CDR1 and CDR2: MRHNA, SNTAGT. The V gene lost 1 base and the J gene lost 5 bases, with 12 bases spanning the gap. The CDR3 runs to 15 residues. The TCR beta CDR3 regions underwent amplification using RNA transcripts as the source. In the first-round RT-PCR of the TCR CDR3, the HTBI primer set was used. TCRdb redid the calling of the multiplex PCR reads with MiXCR, one entry per CDR3 protein. The sample has approximately 610,000 distinct CDR3 sequences, under 15% seen once; the top ten hold roughly 4.5%.

Sequencing was carried out using blood. V and J are TRBV6-4 and TRBJ1-5, with D perhaps TRBD1 (6 bases). The sequence derives from a woman aged 40 to 55 with Graves' ophthalmopathy. The CDR3 DNA sequence: TGTGCCAGCAGTGACTTGACAGGACCCTATCAGCCCCAGCATTTT. Protein product: CASSDLTGPYQPQHF.